The clone carrying this TCR beta chain was seen a few times. This sample stems from a study of blood T cells in healthy people across ages. There are 16 residues in the CDR3. The germline V gene encodes CDR1 DFQATT and CDR2 SNEGSKA (reference sequence). Trimming took off 0 bases at V and 0 bases at J, with 9 bases between the two ends. Through a sample-barcoded 5' primer and a J-beta primer mix, a second PCR was run for roughly 6 to 12 cycles. Through a template-switch adaptor with 12 random nucleotides, each cDNA molecule received a tag. TCRdb used MiXCR to reprocess the 5' RACE reads, holding one entry per CDR3 protein. Of hundreds of thousands of distinct CDR3 sequences in the sample, more than 20% were seen once.

The chain carries TRBV20-1 and TRBJ2-6; weak D call: TRBD2 (6 bases). The sequencing sample was made of blood. The receptor comes from a man between 70 and 80 years old in good health. CDR3 sequence: CSARDLGGSGANVLTF. DNA of the CDR3: TGCAGTGCTAGAGATCTGGGGGGCTCTGGGGCCAACGTCCTGACTTTC.